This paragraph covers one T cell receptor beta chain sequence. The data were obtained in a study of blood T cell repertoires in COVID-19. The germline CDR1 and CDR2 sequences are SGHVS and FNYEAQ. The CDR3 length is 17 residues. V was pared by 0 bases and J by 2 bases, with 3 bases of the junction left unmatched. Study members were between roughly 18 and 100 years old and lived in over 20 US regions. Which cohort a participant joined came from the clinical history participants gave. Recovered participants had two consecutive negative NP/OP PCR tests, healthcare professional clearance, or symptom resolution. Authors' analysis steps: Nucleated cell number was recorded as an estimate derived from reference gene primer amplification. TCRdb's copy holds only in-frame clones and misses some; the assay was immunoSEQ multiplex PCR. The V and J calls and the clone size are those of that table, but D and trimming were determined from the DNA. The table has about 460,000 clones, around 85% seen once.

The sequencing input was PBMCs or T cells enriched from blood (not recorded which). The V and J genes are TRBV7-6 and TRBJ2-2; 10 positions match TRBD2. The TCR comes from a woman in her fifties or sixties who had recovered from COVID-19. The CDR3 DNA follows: TGTGCCAGCAGCTTAGCATCTAGCGGGGGTAACACCGGGGAGCTGTTTTTT. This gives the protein CASSLASSGGNTGELFF.